The 9 T cell receptor beta chains presented below share a single source sample, sequenced in a study of beta chain features in type 1 diabetes. What was sequenced were expressed TCRB transcripts, since all of the isolated RNA had been reverse transcribed. Repertoires were generated with immunoSEQ multiplex PCR, while TCRdb's copy carries only in-frame clones and drops some. The sample holds 130,000 to 150,000 clones, about 9.2% seen once. Specimen: central memory CD4+ T cells from blood. Receptors were obtained from a man aged 18 to 29 in good health.

The gene calls are TRBV7-2 and TRBJ1-6, with 8 bases identical to TRBD1. CDR3 length: 15 residues. Germline assignment: CDR1 SGHTA and CDR2 FQGNSA. The V and J ends lost 1 base and 14 bases, in that order; junction bases with no gene match: 10. The CDR3 region has the DNA TGTGCCAGCAGCTTAGATGGGACAGGCCCCTCGGCCCTCCACTTT. This encodes CASSLDGTGPSALHF.

The chain employs TRBV11-2 and TRBJ2-5; 10 bases fit TRBD2. Germline V gene sequence: CDR1 SGHAT, CDR2 FQNNGV. The V gene end was trimmed by 1 base and the J gene end by 0 bases; junction bases not matched to a gene: 8. This CDR3 comprises 18 residues. This CDR3 reads CASSLGGLAGVYQETQYF. As DNA, the CDR3 is TGTGCCAGCAGCTTAGGGGGGCTAGCGGGGGTGTACCAAGAGACCCAGTACTTC.

This clone was counted a few times. The genes are TRBV4-2 and TRBJ2-2; 8 nucleotides line up with TRBD1. The CDR3 is made up of 16 amino acids. V was clipped by 0 bases and J by 5 bases; unmatched bases: 5. Per germline, CDR1 LGHNA and CDR2 YNFKEQ. The DNA of the CDR3 is TGTGCCAGCAGCCAAGAAGACAGGGGACGGACCGGGGAGCTGTTTTTT. It translates to CASSQEDRGRTGELFF.

The rearrangement joins TRBV19 to TRBJ2-4; maybe TRBD2 (5 bases). Between the trimmed V and J ends, which lost 4 bases and 2 bases, there was a span of 12 bases. This CDR3 contains 15 residues. Germline-derived CDR1 and CDR2 are LNHDA and SQIVND (reference sequence). In nucleotides, the CDR3 is TGTGCCAGTAGTACCCCCGGGGTGCCCAAAAACATTCAGTACTTC. It codes for CASSTPGVPKNIQYF.

The rearrangement joins TRBV15 to TRBJ1-5, with D possibly being TRBD1 (6 bases). Germline V CDR1 and CDR2: LNHNV, YYDKDF (reference sequence). V shed 3 bases and J shed 4 bases, with 16 bases lying between them. The CDR3 extends over 16 amino acids. The CDR3 protein is CATSSMVAGVNQPQHF. The CDR3 bases are TGTGCCACCAGCAGCATGGTTGCAGGGGTAAATCAGCCCCAGCATTTT.

This chain uses TRBV7-9 with TRBJ2-7, with 8 nucleotides matching TRBD1. This CDR3 contains 16 residues. The V gene end was trimmed by 5 bases and the J gene end by 4 bases; junction bases not matched to a gene: 13. CDR1 and CDR2 from the germline V gene are SEHNR and FQNEAQ (reference sequence). The CDR3 region has the DNA TGTGCCAGCAGCCATGGACAGGACAGGGAAAGGTACGAGCAGTACTTC. Translated: CASSHGQDRERYEQYF.

The genes are TRBV19 and TRBJ2-6; tentatively, D is TRBD1 (5 bases). The V and J ends lost 5 bases and 3 bases respectively, with 11 bases between them. The CDR3 spans 15 residues. Germline CDR1 reads LNHDA; CDR2 reads SQIVND (reference sequence). This chain's CDR3 is CASSQGLSGANVLTF. The CDR3 DNA is TGTGCCAGTAGTCAGGGTCTGAGTGGGGCCAACGTCCTGACTTTC.

The V and J genes are TRBV6-6 and TRBJ2-1, with D perhaps matching TRBD2 (6 bases). Germline V gene data show CDR1 as MNHNY and CDR2 as SVGAGI (reference sequence). The ends were cut back, 6 bases at V and 4 bases at J, with 19 bases in the middle. CDR3 length: 16 residues. CDR3 sequence reads: CASRSISGGAYNEQFF. The CDR3 DNA is TGTGCCAGCAGATCTATTAGCGGTGGGGCTTACAATGAGCAGTTCTTC.

This chain joins TRBV5-4 and TRBJ1-3, with D perhaps matching TRBD1 (6 bases). Per the germline V gene, CDR1 is SGHNT and CDR2 is YYREEE (reference sequence). This CDR3 comprises 14 residues. V was clipped by 5 bases and J by 4 bases, with 13 bases between them. CDR3 sequence: CASREYRAGNTIYF. CDR3 coding DNA: TGTGCCAGCAGGGAGTACAGGGCCGGAAACACCATATATTTT.